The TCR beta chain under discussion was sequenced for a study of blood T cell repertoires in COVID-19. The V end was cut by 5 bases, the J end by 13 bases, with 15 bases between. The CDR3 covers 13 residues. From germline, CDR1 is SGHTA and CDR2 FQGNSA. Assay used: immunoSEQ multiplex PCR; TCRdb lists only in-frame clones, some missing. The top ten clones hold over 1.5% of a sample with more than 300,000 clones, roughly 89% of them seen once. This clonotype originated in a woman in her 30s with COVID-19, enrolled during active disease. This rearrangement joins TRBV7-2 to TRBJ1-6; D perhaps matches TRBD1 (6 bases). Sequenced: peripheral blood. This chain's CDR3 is CASSPRQDSPLHF. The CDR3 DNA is TGTGCCAGCAGCCCTCGACAGGACTCTCCCCTCCACTTT.